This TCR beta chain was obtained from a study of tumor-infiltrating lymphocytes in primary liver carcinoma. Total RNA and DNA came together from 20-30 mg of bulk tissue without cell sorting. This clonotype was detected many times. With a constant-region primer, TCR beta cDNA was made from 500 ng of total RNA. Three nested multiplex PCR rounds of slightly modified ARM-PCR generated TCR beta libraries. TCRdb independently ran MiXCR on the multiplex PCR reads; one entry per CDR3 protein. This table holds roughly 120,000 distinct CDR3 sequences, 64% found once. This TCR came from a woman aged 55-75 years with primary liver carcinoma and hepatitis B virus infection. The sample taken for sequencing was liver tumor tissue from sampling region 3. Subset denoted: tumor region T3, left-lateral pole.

For the CDR3, the DNA is TGCGCCAGCAGCTCGGACAGCTCCTACAATGAGCAGTTCTTC. It encodes CASSSDSSYNEQFF. The genes are TRBV5-1 and TRBJ2-1; D perhaps matches TRBD1 (6 bases). V was shortened by 3 bases and J by 0 bases, with 7 bases between the two germline ends. The CDR3 has 14 residues. Germline V lookup: CDR1 SGHRS, CDR2 YFSETQ.